This T cell receptor beta chain was identified in a study of blood T cell repertoires in COVID-19. The CDR3 covers 16 residues. Germline CDR1 reads SGHAT; CDR2 reads FQNNGV. Trimming cost V 3 bases and J 1 base, with 15 bases left between them. The protocol was immunoSEQ multiplex PCR, while the TCRdb copy is restricted to in-frame clones and leaves out a portion. The sample lists some 520,000 clones, 80% to 90% seen once, with approximately 0.9% in the top ten. The sample taken for sequencing was peripheral blood. This sequence joins TRBV11-2 and TRBJ2-5; possibly TRBD2 for D (6 bases). This TCR came from a man aged 18 to 29 with COVID-19, enrolled during active disease. The CDR3 coding sequence is TGTGCCAGCAGCTTTTGGAGTAGCGGAATCCAAGAGACCCAGTACTTC. Its translation is CASSFWSSGIQETQYF.